This T cell receptor beta chain was recorded in a study of OX40 agonist ivuxolimab in advanced cancers. Study-wide context: The costimulatory receptor OX40 (CD134) was targeted by ivuxolimab, a fully human IgG2 agonistic monoclonal antibody. Intravenous ivuxolimab was administered to patients every 2 weeks at six dose levels: 0.01, 0.1, 0.3, 1.5, 3 and 10 mg/kg. Among the roughly 52 dose-escalation patients, 19 had hepatocellular carcinoma, roughly 15 melanoma, 9 renal cell carcinoma and 9 head and neck cancer. A male proportion of roughly 80% and a mean age of roughly 55 years, ranging from roughly 23 to 90, were recorded for the dose-escalation cohort. Prior anti-PD-1, anti-PD-L1 or anti-CTLA-4 therapy was permitted, and checkpoint inhibitors had been received by around 40% of dose-escalation patients. Three dose-escalation patients achieved partial responses, one with hepatocellular carcinoma and two with cutaneous melanoma. The point of sequencing TCRbeta in the periphery was to test whether ivuxolimab changed TCR sequence diversity and drove clonal T-cell expansion. The paper reports the monotherapy dose-escalation portion (N ≈ 50 patients) of the phase I ivuxolimab trial.

The CDR3, from cysteine to phenylalanine, totals 13 residues. The CDR3 DNA has 39 bases and is translated from base 1. Germline trimming: 6 bases from V, 3 bases from J; junction bases outside gene matches: 3. As encoded in the germline V gene (reference sequence), CDR1 is MNHEY while CDR2 is SMNVEV. Patients with autoimmune disease history or receiving systemic immunosuppression were excluded from the trial. In every dose cohort, peripheral blood was drawn for TCR sequencing at baseline, cycle 4 day 1, and cycle 7 day 1. Samples were obtained from an open-label, multicenter, first-in-human phase I dose-escalation trial of ivuxolimab. Adults with locally advanced or metastatic melanoma, renal cell carcinoma, hepatocellular carcinoma or head and neck squamous cell carcinoma were enrolled in the trial. Before TCR sequencing, CD4+ T cells and CD8+ T cells from peripheral blood were sorted into separate populations.

To sequence the TCRbeta CDR3 region, genomic DNA was isolated from the sorted cells. TCRbeta CDR3 regions were sequenced using the immunoSEQ Assay. TCRdb carries this immuneACCESS record with in-frame sequences only. Its versions omit some clonotypes, under half of them owing to an unresolved V gene in the studies checked, with the rest unexplained. The sample profile shows tens of thousands of clones; about 90% of them were found once. Together, the top ten hold 11% to 15% of the sample. Of note for this clone: Its binding antigen is unknown. No quality values exist for individual bases; no much larger clone is one base distant.

Results and caveats for the whole study, not just this receptor: Antigen specificity was not determined for the clonally expanded peripheral T cells. Partial responders in the 0.1-3.0 mg/kg groups had among the lowest normalized peripheral clonal expansion, especially among CD8+ T cells. Low levels of normalized T-cell clonal expansion were also seen in some nonresponding patients. At doses from 0.1 to 3.0 mg/kg, clonal expansion was seen in both CD4+ and CD8+ blood T cells between baseline and week 6. After ivuxolimab, CD8+ T cells had more expanded clones than CD4+ T cells on average.

The chain was built from TRBV27 and TRBJ1-2, and 8 junctional nucleotides match TRBD1. This receptor was taken from an adult with an advanced solid tumor such as melanoma, head and neck, liver or kidney cancer. Specimen: CD4+ or CD8+ T cells sorted from blood, collected in a trial of the OX40 agonist ivuxolimab. The bases read TGTGCCAGCAGGGACAGGGCTCACTATGGCTACACCTTC. This gives the protein CASRDRAHYGYTF.